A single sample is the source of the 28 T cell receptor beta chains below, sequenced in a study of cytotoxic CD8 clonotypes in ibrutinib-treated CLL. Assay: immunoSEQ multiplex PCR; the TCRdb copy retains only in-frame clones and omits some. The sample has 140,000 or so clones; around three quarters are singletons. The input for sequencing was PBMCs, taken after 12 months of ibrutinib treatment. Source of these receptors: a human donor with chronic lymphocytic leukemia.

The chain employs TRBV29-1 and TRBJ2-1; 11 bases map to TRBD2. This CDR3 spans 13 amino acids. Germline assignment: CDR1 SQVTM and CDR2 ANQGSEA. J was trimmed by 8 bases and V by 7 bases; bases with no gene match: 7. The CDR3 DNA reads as TGCAGCGCACGACTAGCGGGGCGTGATGAGCAGTTCTTC. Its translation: CSARLAGRDEQFF.

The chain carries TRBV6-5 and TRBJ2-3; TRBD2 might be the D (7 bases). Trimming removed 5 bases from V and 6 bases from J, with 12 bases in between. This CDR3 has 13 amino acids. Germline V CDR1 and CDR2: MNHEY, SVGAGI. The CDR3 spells CASSKQGGDTQYF. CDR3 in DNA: TGTGCCAGCAGTAAACAGGGAGGGGATACGCAGTATTTT.

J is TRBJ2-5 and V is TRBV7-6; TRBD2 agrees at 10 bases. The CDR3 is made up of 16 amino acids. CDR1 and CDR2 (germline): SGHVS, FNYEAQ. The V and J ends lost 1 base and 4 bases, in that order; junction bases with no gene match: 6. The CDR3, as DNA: TGTGCCAGCAGCTTAGAGCCTAGCGGGAGCGGAGAGACCCAGTACTTC. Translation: CASSLEPSGSGETQYF.

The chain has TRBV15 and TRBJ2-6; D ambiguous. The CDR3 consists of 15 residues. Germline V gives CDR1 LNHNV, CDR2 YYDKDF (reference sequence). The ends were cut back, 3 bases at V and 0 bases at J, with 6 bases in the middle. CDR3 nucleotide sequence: TGTGCCACCAGCAGGGCTAACTCTGGGGCCAACGTCCTGACTTTC. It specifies CATSRANSGANVLTF.

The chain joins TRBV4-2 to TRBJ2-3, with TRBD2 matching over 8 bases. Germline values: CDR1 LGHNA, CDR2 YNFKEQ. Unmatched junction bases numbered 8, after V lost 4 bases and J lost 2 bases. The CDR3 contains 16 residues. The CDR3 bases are TGTGCCAGCAGCCCCATTTTAGCGGGACTCACAGATACGCAGTATTTT. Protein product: CASSPILAGLTDTQYF.

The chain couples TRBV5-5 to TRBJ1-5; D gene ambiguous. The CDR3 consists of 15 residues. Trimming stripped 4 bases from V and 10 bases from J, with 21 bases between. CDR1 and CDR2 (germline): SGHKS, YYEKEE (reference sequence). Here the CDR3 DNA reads TGTGCCAGCAGCCGTGACGTGCCCCCAGCGCAACCCCAGCATTTT. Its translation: CASSRDVPPAQPQHF.

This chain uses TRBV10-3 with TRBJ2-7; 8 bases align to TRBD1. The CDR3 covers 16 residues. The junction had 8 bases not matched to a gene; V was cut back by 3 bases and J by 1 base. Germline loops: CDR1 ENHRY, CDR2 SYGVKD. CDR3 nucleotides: TGTGCCATCAGTGACCATACCAGGGGGCGGTCCTACGAGCAGTACTTC. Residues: CAISDHTRGRSYEQYF.

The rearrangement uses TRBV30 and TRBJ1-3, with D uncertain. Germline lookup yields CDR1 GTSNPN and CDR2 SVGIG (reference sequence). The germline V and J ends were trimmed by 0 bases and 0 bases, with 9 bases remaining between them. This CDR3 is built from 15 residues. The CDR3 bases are TGTGCCTGGAGTGTACGTCGGAGCTCTGGAAACACCATATATTTT. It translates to CAWSVRRSSGNTIYF.

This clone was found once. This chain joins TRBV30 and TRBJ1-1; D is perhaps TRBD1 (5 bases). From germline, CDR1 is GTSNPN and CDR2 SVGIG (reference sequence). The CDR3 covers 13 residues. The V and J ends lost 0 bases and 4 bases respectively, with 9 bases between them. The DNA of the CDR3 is TGTGCCTGGAGTGTGGGAGGGGCCACTGAAGCTTTCTTT. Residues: CAWSVGGATEAFF.

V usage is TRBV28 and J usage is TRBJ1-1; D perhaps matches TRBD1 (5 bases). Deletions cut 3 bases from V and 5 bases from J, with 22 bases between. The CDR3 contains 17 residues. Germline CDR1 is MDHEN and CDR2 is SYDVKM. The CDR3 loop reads CASSLRRARSKKTEAFF. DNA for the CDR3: TGTGCCAGCAGTTTGCGCAGGGCAAGGTCGAAAAAGACTGAAGCTTTCTTT.

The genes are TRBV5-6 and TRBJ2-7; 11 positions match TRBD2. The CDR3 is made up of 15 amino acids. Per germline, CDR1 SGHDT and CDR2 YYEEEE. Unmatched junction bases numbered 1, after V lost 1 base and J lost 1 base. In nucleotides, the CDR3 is TGTGCCAGCAGCTTGACTAGCGGGAGTTCCTACGAGCAGTACTTC. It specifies CASSLTSGSSYEQYF.

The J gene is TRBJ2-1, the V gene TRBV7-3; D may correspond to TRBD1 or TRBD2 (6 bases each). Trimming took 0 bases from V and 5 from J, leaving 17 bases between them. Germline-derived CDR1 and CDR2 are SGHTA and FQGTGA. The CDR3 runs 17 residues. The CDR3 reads CASSLTFGGPPNNEQFF. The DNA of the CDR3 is TGTGCCAGCAGCTTAACGTTTGGGGGGCCCCCCAACAATGAGCAGTTCTTC.

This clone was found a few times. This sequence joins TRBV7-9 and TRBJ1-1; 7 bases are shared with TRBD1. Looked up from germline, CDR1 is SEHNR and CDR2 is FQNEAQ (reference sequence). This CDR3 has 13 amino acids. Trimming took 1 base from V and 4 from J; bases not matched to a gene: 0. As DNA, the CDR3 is TGTGCCAGCAGCTTAGGACAGGGCACTGAAGCTTTCTTT. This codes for CASSLGQGTEAFF. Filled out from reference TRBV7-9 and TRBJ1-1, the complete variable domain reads DTGVSQNPRHKITKRGQNVTFRCDPISEHNRLYWYRQTLGQGPEFLTYFQNEAQLEKSRLLSDRFSAERPKGSFSTLEIQRTEQGDSAMYLCASSLGQGTEAFFGQGTRLTVV.

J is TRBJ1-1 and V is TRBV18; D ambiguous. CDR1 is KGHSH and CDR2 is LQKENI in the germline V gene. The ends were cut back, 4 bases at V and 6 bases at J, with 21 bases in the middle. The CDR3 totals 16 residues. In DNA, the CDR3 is TGTGCCAGCTCACATCAGCTGTCCGGGAGTAATGCTGAAGCTTTCTTT. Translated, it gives CASSHQLSGSNAEAFF.

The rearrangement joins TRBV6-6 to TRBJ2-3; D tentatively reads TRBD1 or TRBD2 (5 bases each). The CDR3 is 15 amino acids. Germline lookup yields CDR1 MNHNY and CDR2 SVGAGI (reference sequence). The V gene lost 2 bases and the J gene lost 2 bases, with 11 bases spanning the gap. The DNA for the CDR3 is TGTGCCAGCAGTTACGGGTGGGGACCCACAGATACGCAGTATTTT. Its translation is CASSYGWGPTDTQYF.

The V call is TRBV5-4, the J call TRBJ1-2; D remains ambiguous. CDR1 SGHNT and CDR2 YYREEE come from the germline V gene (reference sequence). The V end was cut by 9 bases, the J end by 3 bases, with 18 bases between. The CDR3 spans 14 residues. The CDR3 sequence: CATTREGADYGYTF. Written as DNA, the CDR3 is TGTGCCACCACTCGGGAGGGCGCCGACTATGGCTACACCTTC.

CDR3 nucleotides: TGTGCCAGCAGCTTAGGGCGGGGATACGAGCAGTACTTC. Translated: CASSLGRGYEQYF. The rearrangement links TRBV7-2 to TRBJ2-7, with D maybe TRBD2 (6 bases). Germline values: CDR1 SGHTA, CDR2 FQGNSA. Trimming left V 1 base short and J 4 bases short, with 8 bases between. The CDR3 sequence is 13 residues long.

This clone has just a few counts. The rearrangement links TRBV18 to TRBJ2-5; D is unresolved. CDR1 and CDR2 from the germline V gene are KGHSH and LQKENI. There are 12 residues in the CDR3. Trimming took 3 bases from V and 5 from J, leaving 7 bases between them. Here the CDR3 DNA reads TGTGCCAGCTCACCTATCACCGAGACCCAGTACTTC. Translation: CASSPITETQYF. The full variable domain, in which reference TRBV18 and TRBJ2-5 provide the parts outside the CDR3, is NAGVMQNPRHLVRRRGQEARLRCSPMKGHSHVYWYRQLPEEGLKFMVYLQKENIIDESGMPKERFSAEFPKEGPSILRIQQVVRGDSAAYFCASSPITETQYFGPGTRLLVL.

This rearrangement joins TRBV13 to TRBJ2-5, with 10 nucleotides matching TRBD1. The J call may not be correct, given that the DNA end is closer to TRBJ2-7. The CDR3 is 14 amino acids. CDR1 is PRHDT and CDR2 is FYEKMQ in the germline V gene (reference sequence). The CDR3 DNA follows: TGTGCCAGCAGTTGGGACAGGGGTTCCTACGAGCAGTACTTC. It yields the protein CASSWDRGSYEQYF.

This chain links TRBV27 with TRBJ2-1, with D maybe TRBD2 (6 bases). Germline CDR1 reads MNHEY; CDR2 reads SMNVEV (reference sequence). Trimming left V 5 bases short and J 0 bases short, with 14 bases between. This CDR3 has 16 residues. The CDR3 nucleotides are TGTGCCAGCAGTCCCCGGGACTGGAGCTCCTACAATGAGCAGTTCTTC. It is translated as CASSPRDWSSYNEQFF.

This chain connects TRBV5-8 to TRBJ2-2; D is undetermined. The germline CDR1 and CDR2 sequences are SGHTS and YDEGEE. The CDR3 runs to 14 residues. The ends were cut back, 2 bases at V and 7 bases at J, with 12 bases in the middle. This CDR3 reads CASSFRLVGGELFF. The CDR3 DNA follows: TGTGCCAGCAGCTTCCGACTGGTCGGCGGGGAGCTGTTTTTT.

The CDR3 bases are TGTGCCAGCAGAAGTGGTGGTTCCTACGAGCAGTACTTC. Its protein is CASRSGGSYEQYF. The chain has TRBV7-6 and TRBJ2-5; D gene ambiguous. The assigned J gene may be wrong: the sequence end matches TRBJ2-7 better. The CDR3 runs 13 residues. In germline, CDR1 is SGHVS, CDR2 FNYEAQ.

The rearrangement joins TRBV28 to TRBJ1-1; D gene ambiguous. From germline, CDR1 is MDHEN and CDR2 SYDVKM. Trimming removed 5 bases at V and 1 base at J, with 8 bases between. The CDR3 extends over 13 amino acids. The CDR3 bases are TGTGCCAGCAGTCAAATTCCGAACACTGAAGCTTTCTTT. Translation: CASSQIPNTEAFF.

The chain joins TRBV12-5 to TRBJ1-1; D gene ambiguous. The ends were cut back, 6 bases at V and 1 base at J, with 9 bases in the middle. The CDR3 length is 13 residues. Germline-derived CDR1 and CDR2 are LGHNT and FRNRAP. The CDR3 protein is CASGYTENTEAFF. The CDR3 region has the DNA TGTGCTAGTGGCTATACAGAGAACACTGAAGCTTTCTTT.

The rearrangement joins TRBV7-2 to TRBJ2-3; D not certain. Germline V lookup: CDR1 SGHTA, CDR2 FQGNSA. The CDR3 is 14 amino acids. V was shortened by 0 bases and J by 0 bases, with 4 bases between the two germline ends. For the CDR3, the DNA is TGTGCCAGCAGCTTAGCCTCTAGCACAGATACGCAGTATTTT. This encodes CASSLASSTDTQYF. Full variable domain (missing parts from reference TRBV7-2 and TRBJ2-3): GAGVSQSPSNKVTEKGKDVELRCDPISGHTALYWYRQSLGQGLEFLIYFQGNSAPDKSGLPSDRFSAERTGGSVSTLTIQRTQQEDSAVYLCASSLASSTDTQYFGPGTRLTVL.

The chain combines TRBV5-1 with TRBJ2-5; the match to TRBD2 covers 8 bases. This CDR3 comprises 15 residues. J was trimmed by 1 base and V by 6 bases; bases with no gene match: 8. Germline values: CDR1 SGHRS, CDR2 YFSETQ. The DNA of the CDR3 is TGCGCCAGCACGGACCCCGGGACTAGCCAAGAGACCCAGTACTTC. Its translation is CASTDPGTSQETQYF.

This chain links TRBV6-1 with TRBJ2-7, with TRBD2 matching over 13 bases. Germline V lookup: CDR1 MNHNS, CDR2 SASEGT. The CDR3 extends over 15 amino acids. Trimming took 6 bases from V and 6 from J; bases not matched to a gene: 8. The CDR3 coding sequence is TGTGCCAGCAGAGGGGGACTAGCGGGATGGTCCGAGCAGTACTTC. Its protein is CASRGGLAGWSEQYF.

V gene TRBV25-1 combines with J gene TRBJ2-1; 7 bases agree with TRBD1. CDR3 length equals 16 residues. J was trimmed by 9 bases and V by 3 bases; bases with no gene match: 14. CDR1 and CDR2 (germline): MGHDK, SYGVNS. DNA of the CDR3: TGTGCCAGCAGTGAGACAGGGTCCCCCACCTGGCGTGAGCAGTTCTTC. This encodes CASSETGSPTWREQFF.